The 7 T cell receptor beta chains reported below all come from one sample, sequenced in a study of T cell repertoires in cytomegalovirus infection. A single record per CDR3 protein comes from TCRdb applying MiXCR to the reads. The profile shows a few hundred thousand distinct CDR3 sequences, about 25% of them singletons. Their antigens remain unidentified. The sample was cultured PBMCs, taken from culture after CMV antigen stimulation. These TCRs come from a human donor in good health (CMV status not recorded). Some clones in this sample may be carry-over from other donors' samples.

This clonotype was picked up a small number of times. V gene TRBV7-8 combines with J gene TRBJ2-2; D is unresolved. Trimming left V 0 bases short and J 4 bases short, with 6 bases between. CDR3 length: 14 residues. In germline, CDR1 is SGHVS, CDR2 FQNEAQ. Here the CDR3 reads CASSLALSTGELFF. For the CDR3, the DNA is TGTGCCAGCAGCTTAGCGCTGAGCACCGGGGAGCTGTTTTTT.

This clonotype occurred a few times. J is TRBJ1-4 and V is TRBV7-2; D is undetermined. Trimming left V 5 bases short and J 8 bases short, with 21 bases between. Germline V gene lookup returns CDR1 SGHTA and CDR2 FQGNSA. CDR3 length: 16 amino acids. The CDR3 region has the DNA TGTGCCAGCAGCCCCACAGCCCCAGGCGGACGAGAAAAACTGTTTTTT. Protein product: CASSPTAPGGREKLFF. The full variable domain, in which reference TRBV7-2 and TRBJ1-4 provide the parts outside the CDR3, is GAGVSQSPSNKVTEKGKDVELRCDPISGHTALYWYRQSLGQGLEFLIYFQGNSAPDKSGLPSDRFSAERTGGSVSTLTIQRTQQEDSAVYLCASSPTAPGGREKLFFGSGTQLSVL.

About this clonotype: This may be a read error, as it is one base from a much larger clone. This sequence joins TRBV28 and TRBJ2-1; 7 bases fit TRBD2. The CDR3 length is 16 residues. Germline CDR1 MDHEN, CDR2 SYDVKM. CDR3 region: CASSPGGAEGYNEQLF. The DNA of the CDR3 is TGTGCCAGCAGCCCGGGAGGAGCGGAGGGCTACAATGAGCAGCTCTTC.

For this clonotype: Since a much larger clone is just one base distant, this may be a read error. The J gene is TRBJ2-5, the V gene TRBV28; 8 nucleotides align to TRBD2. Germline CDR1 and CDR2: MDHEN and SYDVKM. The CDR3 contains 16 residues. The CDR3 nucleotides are TGTACCAGCAGCCTTCCGAACCTTAGCGGGGAAGAGACCCAGTACTTC. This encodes CTSSLPNLSGEETQYF.

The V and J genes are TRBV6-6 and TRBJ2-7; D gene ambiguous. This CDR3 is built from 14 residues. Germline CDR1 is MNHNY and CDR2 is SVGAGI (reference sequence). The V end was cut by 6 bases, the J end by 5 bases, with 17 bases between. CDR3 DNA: TGTGCCAGCAGGATATACCGAGAATCTAACGAGCAGTACTTC. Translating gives CASRIYRESNEQYF.

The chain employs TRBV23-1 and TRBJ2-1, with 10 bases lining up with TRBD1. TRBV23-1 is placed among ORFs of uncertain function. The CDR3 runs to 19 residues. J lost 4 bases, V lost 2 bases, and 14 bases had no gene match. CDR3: CASSQPGGGGDRGYNEQFF. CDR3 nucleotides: TGCGCCAGCAGTCAACCCGGAGGAGGAGGGGACAGGGGTTACAATGAGCAGTTCTTC.

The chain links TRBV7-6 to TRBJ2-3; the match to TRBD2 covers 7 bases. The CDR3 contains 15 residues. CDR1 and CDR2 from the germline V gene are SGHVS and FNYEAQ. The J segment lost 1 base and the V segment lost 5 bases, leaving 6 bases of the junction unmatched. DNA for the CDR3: TGTGCCAGCAGCCAAGTCAGCGGGGGCACAGATACGCAGTATTTT. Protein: CASSQVSGGTDTQYF.